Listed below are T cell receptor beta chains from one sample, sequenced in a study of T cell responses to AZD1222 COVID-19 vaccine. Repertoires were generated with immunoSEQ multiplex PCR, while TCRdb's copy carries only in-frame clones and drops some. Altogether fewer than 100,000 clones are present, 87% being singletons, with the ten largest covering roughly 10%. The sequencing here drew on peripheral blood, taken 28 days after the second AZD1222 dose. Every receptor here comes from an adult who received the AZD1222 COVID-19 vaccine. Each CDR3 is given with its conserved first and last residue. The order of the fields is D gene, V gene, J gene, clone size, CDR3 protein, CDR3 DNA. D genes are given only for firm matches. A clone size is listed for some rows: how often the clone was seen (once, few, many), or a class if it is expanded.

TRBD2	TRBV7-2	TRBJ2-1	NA	CASSPRTSGGNEQFF	TGTGCCAGCAGCCCTAGGACTAGCGGGGGAAATGAGCAGTTCTTC
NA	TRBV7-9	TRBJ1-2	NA	CASSLAGSYGYTF	TGTGCCAGCAGCTTAGCGGGATCCTATGGCTACACCTTC
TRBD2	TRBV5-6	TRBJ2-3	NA	CASSSAGTSGGGRTDTQYF	TGTGCCAGCAGCTCAGCCGGGACTAGCGGGGGGGGCCGAACAGATACGCAGTATTTT
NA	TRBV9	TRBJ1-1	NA	CASREYRRDTEAFF	TGTGCCAGCAGGGAATACCGGAGGGACACTGAAGCTTTCTTT
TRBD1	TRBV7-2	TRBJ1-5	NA	CASSKTGGEQPQHF	TGTGCCAGCAGCAAGACAGGGGGTGAGCAGCCCCAGCATTTT
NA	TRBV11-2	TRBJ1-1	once	CASSPLVHRVGAFF	TGTGCCAGCAGCCCTCTGGTTCACAGGGTCGGAGCTTTCTTT
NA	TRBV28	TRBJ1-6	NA	CASSGPGTLHF	TGTGCCAGCAGTGGCCCGGGGACCCTCCACTTT
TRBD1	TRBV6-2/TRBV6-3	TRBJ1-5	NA	CASSLRDSPKDGQPQHF	TGTGCCAGCAGCCTAAGGGACAGCCCTAAGGACGGTCAGCCCCAGCATTTT
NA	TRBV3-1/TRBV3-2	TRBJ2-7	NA	CASSQAGSSREQYF	TGTGCCAGCAGCCAAGCCGGCTCCTCGAGGGAGCAGTACTTC
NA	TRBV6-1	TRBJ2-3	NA	CASSESHRNTQYF	TGTGCCAGCAGTGAATCTCACCGGAATACGCAGTATTTT
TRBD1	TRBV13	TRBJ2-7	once	CASSPADRDSYEQYF	TGTGCCAGCAGCCCCGCGGACAGGGACTCTTACGAGCAGTACTTC
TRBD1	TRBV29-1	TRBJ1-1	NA	CSPPDRANTEAFF	TGCAGCCCCCCGGACAGGGCGAACACTGAAGCTTTCTTT
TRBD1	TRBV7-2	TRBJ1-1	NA	CASSLRQGSAFF	TGTGCCAGCAGCTTAAGACAGGGGTCGGCTTTCTTT
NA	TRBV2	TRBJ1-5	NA	CASRELPTPGTGKNQPQHF	TGTGCCAGCAGGGAGTTACCCACGCCCGGGACCGGTAAGAATCAGCCCCAGCATTTT
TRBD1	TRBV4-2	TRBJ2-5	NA	CASSQGQGVSGTQYF	TGTGCCAGCAGCCAGGGACAGGGGGTGTCTGGGACCCAGTACTTC
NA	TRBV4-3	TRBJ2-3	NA	CASSQDGSRTDTQYF	TGCGCCAGCAGCCAAGACGGTAGCCGCACAGATACGCAGTATTTT
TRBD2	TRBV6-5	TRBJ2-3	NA	CASSRGLEWDTQYF	TGTGCCAGCAGCCGAGGACTAGAATGGGATACGCAGTATTTT